Each of the 3 T cell receptor beta chains below was sequenced from the same sample in a study of human T cells and chemical hapten exposure. The time point is: patch test 1, 2 weeks after DPC sensitization. Treatment meaning: therapeutic diphenylcyclopropenone sensitization with weekly scalp DPC. TCRdb re-called the RACE reads with MiXCR, one entry per CDR3 protein. The sample contains about 81,000 distinct CDR3 sequences, around 7.8% of which appear only once. The sample consisted of whole blood, taken in connection with sensitization to the hapten diphenylcyclopropenone (DPC). The source of these receptors is a woman in her twenties or thirties with alopecia areata. Some clones in this sample may be carry-over from other donors' samples.

The sample holds many counts of this clonotype. The rearrangement joins TRBV6-6 to TRBJ2-7; D is perhaps TRBD2 (6 bases). Germline-derived CDR1 and CDR2 are MNHNY and SVGAGI (reference sequence). This CDR3 region has 14 residues. Trimming removed 6 bases at V and 2 bases at J, with 14 bases between. CDR3 coding DNA: TGTGCCAGCAGGGGGGGTATAATCACCTACGAGCAGTACTTC. Protein: CASRGGIITYEQYF.

V is TRBV2 and J is TRBJ1-2; D is ambiguous. Germline CDR1 SNHLY, CDR2 FYNNEI. The V and J ends lost 11 bases and 2 bases respectively, with 18 bases between them. This CDR3 contains 14 residues. This chain's CDR3 is CAQIKGQENYGYTF. DNA of the CDR3: TGTGCCCAAATAAAAGGGCAGGAAAACTATGGCTACACCTTC. Drawing the rest from reference TRBV2 and TRBJ1-2, the complete variable domain is EPEVTQTPSHQVTQMGQEVILRCVPISNHLYFYWYRQILGQKVEFLVSFYNNEISEKSEIFDDQFSVERPDGSNFTLKIRSTKLEDSAMYFCAQIKGQENYGYTFGSGTRLTVV.

This clonotype was recorded at least ten times. The chain is built from TRBV29-1 and TRBJ2-5, with 7 bases identical to TRBD1. This CDR3 has 15 residues. The germline CDR1 and CDR2 sequences are SQVTM and ANQGSEA. The junction had 10 bases not matched to a gene; V was cut back by 2 bases and J by 4 bases. In DNA form, the CDR3 reads TGCAGCGTTGAAATGACAGGGAGTTTAGGAGAGACCCAGTACTTC. Protein: CSVEMTGSLGETQYF.